Shown below are 14 T cell receptor beta chains from a single sample sequenced in a study of beta chain features in type 1 diabetes. All of the isolated RNA was reverse transcribed, so expressed TCRB transcripts were sequenced. Using immunoSEQ multiplex PCR, the repertoire was profiled, and TCRdb retains in-frame clones only, with some absent. The sample has 450,000 to 600,000 clones; 30% are singletons. Sequencing input: naive CD4+ T cells from blood. Receptors were obtained from a man between 18 and 29 years old in good health.

Here the CDR3 DNA reads TGTGCCAGCAGCCTCCTGGGACAGAATACCAATGAGCAGTTCTTC. It yields the protein CASSLLGQNTNEQFF. The chain combines TRBV14 with TRBJ2-1, with TRBD1 matching 7 bases. With V trimmed by 4 bases and J by 6 bases, 9 bases remained unmatched. The CDR3 extends over 15 amino acids. Germline assignment: CDR1 SGHDN and CDR2 FVKESK. The variable domain in full, completed from reference TRBV14 and TRBJ2-1, reads EAGVTQFPSHSVIEKGQTVTLRCDPISGHDNLYWYRRVMGKEIKFLLHFVKESKQDESGMPNNRFLAERTGGTYSTLKVQPAELEDSGVYFCASSLLGQNTNEQFFGPGTRLTVL.

The J gene is TRBJ2-3, the V gene TRBV5-1; TRBD2 matches 7 bases. V lost 6 bases, J lost 2 bases, and 12 bases stayed unmatched. The CDR3 extends over 16 amino acids. CDR1 and CDR2 from the germline V gene are SGHRS and YFSETQ. CDR3 bases: TGCGCCAGCAATGATGGTGCGGCGGGAGCCACAGATACGCAGTATTTT. This sequence encodes CASNDGAAGATDTQYF.

The rearrangement links TRBV14 to TRBJ2-3; D tentatively fits TRBD1 or TRBD2 (5 bases each). This CDR3 has 15 amino acids. Germline V gene sequence: CDR1 SGHDN, CDR2 FVKESK. V was clipped by 2 bases and J by 2 bases, with 11 bases between them. The chain's CDR3 is CASSQRGAVTDTQYF. The CDR3 DNA reads as TGTGCCAGCAGCCAACGAGGGGCCGTCACAGATACGCAGTATTTT.

This clone has more than one count but fewer than ten. CDR3: CAWRGLSLTGELFF. CDR3 DNA sequence: TGTGCCTGGAGGGGACTCTCCTTAACCGGGGAGCTGTTTTTT. The chain employs TRBV30 and TRBJ2-2; TRBD2 might be the D (6 bases). V was shortened by 3 bases and J by 5 bases, with 13 bases between the two germline ends. CDR3 size: 14 residues. CDR1 GTSNPN and CDR2 SVGIG come from the germline V gene (reference sequence).

Written as DNA, the CDR3 is TGTGCCAGCGCTTACGTCAATCAGCCCCAGCATTTT. Translation gives CASAYVNQPQHF. The rearrangement uses TRBV2 and TRBJ1-5; D remains ambiguous. This CDR3 contains 12 residues. V was cut by 8 bases and J by 3 bases, with 8 bases left in between. In germline, CDR1 is SNHLY, CDR2 FYNNEI.

This clone was counted only a few times. V is TRBV7-3 and J is TRBJ2-3; D not resolved. The CDR3 loop spans 13 amino acids. Trimming took 4 bases from V and 1 from J, leaving 6 bases between them. Germline V gives CDR1 SGHTA, CDR2 FQGTGA. The CDR3, as DNA: TGTGCCAGCAGCTCCGAGGGCACAGATACGCAGTATTTT. Translating gives CASSSEGTDTQYF. Full variable domain (rest looked up from reference TRBV7-3 and TRBJ2-3): GAGVSQTPSNKVTEKGKYVELRCDPISGHTALYWYRQSLGQGPEFLIYFQGTGAADDSGLPNDRFFAVRPEGSVSTLKIQRTERGDSAVYLCASSSEGTDTQYFGPGTRLTVL.

The chain carries TRBV5-4 and TRBJ2-3; no definite D call. This CDR3 spans 12 amino acids. CDR1 is SGHNT, CDR2 YYREEE, per germline (reference sequence). V shed 3 bases and J shed 2 bases, with 4 bases lying between them. CDR3 DNA: TGTGCCAGCAGCTATCTCACAGATACGCAGTATTTT. Translation gives CASSYLTDTQYF.

The chain joins TRBV11-2 to TRBJ2-4; D is unclear. CDR1 and CDR2 (germline): SGHAT, FQNNGV. The CDR3 totals 12 residues. Trimming left V 0 bases short and J 9 bases short, with 6 bases between. CDR3 nucleotides: TGTGCCAGCAGCTTAGATCGTAGCATTCAGTACTTC. It yields the protein CASSLDRSIQYF. Variable domain in full (rest from reference TRBV11-2 and TRBJ2-4): EAGVAQSPRYKIIEKRQSVAFWCNPISGHATLYWYQQILGQGPKLLIQFQNNGVVDDSQLPKDRFSAERLKGVDSTLKIQPAKLEDSAVYLCASSLDRSIQYFGAGTRLSVL.

The rearrangement joins TRBV18 to TRBJ2-7, with no clear D. V lost 3 bases and J lost 5, with 14 bases in between. The CDR3 loop spans 14 amino acids. Germline assignment: CDR1 KGHSH and CDR2 LQKENI. The CDR3 protein is CASSPPDGRDEQYF. CDR3 nucleotides: TGTGCCAGCTCACCCCCGGACGGTAGAGACGAGCAGTACTTC. The full variable domain, rest sourced from reference TRBV18 and TRBJ2-7, is NAGVMQNPRHLVRRRGQEARLRCSPMKGHSHVYWYRQLPEEGLKFMVYLQKENIIDESGMPKERFSAEFPKEGPSILRIQQVVRGDSAAYFCASSPPDGRDEQYFGPGTRLTVT.

Worth noting for this clone: This sample includes further DNA sequences coding for the same CDR3. The chain couples TRBV5-1 to TRBJ2-1; D not resolved. The germline V and J ends were trimmed by 0 bases and 0 bases, with 7 bases remaining between them. The CDR3 consists of 15 residues. Looked up from germline, CDR1 is SGHRS and CDR2 is YFSETQ. CDR3 in amino acids: CASSLGSSSYNEQFF. The CDR3 nucleotides are TGCGCCAGCAGCTTGGGCTCGAGCTCCTACAATGAGCAGTTCTTC.

The chain carries TRBV14 and TRBJ2-2; perhaps D is TRBD1 or TRBD2 (5 bases each). This CDR3 is 17 amino acids long. Germline-derived CDR1 and CDR2 are SGHDN and FVKESK. V gave up 2 bases and J gave up 4 bases, with 17 bases separating them. The CDR3 DNA is TGTGCCAGCAGCCAAAGGTTGACGGGACGGGGCACCGGGGAGCTGTTTTTT. Protein product: CASSQRLTGRGTGELFF.

This clone was seen more than once but under ten times. This sequence joins TRBV9 and TRBJ2-1; 9 positions agree with TRBD2. Germline V CDR1 and CDR2: SGDLS, YYNGEE. The CDR3 is 15 residues long. J gave up 8 bases and V 4 bases, and 10 bases lay outside the gene matches. The chain's CDR3 is CASSPSGLAYHEQFF. The CDR3 nucleotides read TGTGCCAGCAGCCCTTCGGGACTAGCATACCATGAGCAGTTCTTC. Together with reference TRBV9 and TRBJ2-1, the CDR3 gives the full variable domain: DSGVTQTPKHLITATGQRVTLRCSPRSGDLSVYWYQQSLDQGLQFLIQYYNGEERAKGNILERFSAQQFPDLHSELNLSSLELGDSALYFCASSPSGLAYHEQFFGPGTRLTVL.

This clone showed up just a few times. V usage is TRBV10-1 and J usage is TRBJ2-3; TRBD2 aligns across 8 bases. The length of the CDR3 is 16 residues. The germline V gene has CDR1 WNHNN and CDR2 SYGVQD (reference sequence). V was clipped by 4 bases and J by 0 bases; unmatched bases: 6. The CDR3: CASSVGGRTSTDTQYF. As DNA, the CDR3 is TGCGCCAGCAGTGTCGGCGGGAGGACTAGCACAGATACGCAGTATTTT.

This clone was seen a few times. The gene calls are TRBV29-1 and TRBJ1-1; TRBD1 matches at 8 bases. This CDR3 contains 14 residues. Trimming took 7 bases from V and 0 from J; bases not matched to a gene: 7. The germline V gene has CDR1 SQVTM and CDR2 ANQGSEA. The chain's CDR3 is CSAHGQGMNTEAFF. The CDR3 nucleotides are TGCAGCGCTCATGGACAGGGCATGAACACTGAAGCTTTCTTT.